This T cell receptor beta chain was profiled in a study of cytomegalovirus exposure and HLA in healthy donors. Germline V CDR1 and CDR2: MNHNS, SASEGT. This CDR3 is built from 13 residues. J gave up 8 bases and V 2 bases, and 4 bases lay outside the gene matches. In the PCR, 60 Vbeta and 13 Jbeta primers were used. TCRdb's table, derived via immunoSEQ multiplex PCR, lists solely in-frame clones and lacks some. The sample holds about 170,000 clones, roughly 81% seen once. Sequenced input: PBMCs. This TCR was recovered from a man under 40 in good health and CMV-seropositive. J is TRBJ1-2 and V is TRBV6-1, with TRBD1 identical over 8 bases. This CDR3 is CASSETTGVGYTF. CDR3 nucleotide sequence: TGTGCCAGCAGTGAAACGACAGGGGTAGGCTACACCTTC.